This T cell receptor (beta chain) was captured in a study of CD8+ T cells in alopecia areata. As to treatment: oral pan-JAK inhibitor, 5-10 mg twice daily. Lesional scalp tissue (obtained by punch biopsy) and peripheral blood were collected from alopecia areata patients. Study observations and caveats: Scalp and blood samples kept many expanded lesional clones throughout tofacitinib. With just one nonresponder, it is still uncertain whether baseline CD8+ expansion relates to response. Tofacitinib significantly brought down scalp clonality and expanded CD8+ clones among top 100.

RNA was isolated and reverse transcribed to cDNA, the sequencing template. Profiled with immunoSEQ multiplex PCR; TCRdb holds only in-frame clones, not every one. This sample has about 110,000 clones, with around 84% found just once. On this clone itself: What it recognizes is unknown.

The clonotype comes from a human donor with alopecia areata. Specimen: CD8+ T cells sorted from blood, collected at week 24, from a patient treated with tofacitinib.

CDR3 DNA sequence: TGCGCCAGCAGCCAAGCACACGACCGTACCTACGAGCAGTACTTC. It encodes CASSQAHDRTYEQYF. J is TRBJ2-7 and V is TRBV4-3; no clear D. CDR3 length: 15 amino acids. The germline CDR1 and CDR2 sequences are LGHNA and YSLEER. V was clipped by 1 base and J by 2 bases, with 12 bases between them.